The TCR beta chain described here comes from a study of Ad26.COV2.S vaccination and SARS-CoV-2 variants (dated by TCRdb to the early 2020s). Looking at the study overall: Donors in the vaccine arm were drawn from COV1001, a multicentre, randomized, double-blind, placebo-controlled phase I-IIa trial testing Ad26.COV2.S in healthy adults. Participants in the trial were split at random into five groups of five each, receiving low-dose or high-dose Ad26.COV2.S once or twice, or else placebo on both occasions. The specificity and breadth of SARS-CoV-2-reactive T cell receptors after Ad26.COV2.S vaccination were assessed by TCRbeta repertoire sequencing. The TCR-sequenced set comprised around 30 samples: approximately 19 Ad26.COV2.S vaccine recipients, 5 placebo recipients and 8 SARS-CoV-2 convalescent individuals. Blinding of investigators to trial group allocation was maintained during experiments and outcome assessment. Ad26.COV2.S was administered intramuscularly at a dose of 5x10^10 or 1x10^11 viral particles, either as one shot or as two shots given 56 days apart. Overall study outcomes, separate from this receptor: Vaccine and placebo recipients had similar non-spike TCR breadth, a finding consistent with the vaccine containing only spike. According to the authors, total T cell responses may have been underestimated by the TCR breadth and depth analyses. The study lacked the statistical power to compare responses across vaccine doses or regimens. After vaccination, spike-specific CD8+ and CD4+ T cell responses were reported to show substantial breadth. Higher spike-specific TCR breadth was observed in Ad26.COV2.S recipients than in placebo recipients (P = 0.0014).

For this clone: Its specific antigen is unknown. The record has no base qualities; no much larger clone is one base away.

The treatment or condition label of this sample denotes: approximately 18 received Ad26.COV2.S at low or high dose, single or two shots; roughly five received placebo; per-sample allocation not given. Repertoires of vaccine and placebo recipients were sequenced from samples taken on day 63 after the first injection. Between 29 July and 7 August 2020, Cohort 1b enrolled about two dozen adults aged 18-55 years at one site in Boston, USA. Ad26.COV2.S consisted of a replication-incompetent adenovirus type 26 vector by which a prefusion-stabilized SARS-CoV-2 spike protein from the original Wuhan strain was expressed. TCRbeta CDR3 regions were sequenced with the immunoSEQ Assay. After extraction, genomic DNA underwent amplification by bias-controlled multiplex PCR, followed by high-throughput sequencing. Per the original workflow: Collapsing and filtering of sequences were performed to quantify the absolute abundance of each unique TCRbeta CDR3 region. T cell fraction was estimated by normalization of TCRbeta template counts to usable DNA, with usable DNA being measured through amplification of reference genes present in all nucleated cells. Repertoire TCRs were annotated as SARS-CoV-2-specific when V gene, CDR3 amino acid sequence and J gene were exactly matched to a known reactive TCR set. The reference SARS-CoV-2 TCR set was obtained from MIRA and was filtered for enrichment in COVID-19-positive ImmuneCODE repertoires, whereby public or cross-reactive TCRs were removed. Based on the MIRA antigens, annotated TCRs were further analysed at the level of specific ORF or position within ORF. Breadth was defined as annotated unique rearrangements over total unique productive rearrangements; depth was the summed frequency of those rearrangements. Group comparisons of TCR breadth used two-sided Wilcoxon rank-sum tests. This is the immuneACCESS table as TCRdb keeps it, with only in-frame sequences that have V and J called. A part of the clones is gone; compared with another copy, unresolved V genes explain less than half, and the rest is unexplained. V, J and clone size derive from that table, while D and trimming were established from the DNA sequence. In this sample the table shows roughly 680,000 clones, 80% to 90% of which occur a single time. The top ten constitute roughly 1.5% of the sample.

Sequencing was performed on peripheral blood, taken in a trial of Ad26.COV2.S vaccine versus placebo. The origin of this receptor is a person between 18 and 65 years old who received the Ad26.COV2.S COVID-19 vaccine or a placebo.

CDR3 reads: CASVGQFKVGGYTF. The sequenced DNA: TGTGCCAGCGTCGGACAGTTCAAGGTGGGTGGCTACACCTTC. The sequence is built from TRBV6-5 and TRBJ1-2; a weak D assignment points to TRBD1 (6 bases agree). The germline V gene encodes CDR1 MNHEY and CDR2 SVGAGI. Between the V and J ends, shortened by 8 bases and 7 bases respectively, the junction contains 20 bases. The CDR3 spans 14 residues, from the cysteine through the phenylalanine. Only CDR3 DNA is held: 42 bases, read in frame from base 1.